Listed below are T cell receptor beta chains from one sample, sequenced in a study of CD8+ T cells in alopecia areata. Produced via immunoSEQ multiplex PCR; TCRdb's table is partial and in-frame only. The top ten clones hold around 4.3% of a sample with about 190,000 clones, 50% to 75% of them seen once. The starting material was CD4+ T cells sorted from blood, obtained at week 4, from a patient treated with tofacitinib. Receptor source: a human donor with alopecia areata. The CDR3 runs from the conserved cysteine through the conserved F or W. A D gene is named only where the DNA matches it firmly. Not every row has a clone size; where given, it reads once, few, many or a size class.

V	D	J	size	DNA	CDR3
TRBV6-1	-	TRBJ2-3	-	TGTGCCAGCACGGGTAGCACAGATACGCAGTATTTT	CASTGSTDTQYF
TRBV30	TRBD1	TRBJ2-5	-	TGTGCCTGCGGGACAGGGGTAGTGGAGACCCAGTACTTC	CACGTGVVETQYF
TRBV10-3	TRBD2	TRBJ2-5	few	TGTGCCATCAGTGACGCAGCGGGGGGGACACAAGAGACCCAGTACTTC	CAISDAAGGTQETQYF
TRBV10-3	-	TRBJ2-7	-	TGTGCCATCAGTGACAGGACGGGGACCTACGAGCAGTACTTC	CAISDRTGTYEQYF
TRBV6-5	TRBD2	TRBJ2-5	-	TGTGCCAGCAGTCCCGGACTAGCGGGGGGGGGAACCCAGTACTTC	CASSPGLAGGGTQYF
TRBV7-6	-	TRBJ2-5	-	TGTGCCAGCAGCTTAGGGCTAGCTCTCGAGACCCAGTACTTC	CASSLGLALETQYF
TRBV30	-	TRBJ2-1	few	TGTGCCTGGAGTGTAAGGGGGAATGAGCAGTTCTTC	CAWSVRGNEQFF
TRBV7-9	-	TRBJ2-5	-	TGTGCCAGCAGCTTATCGCTGTACCAAGAGACCCAGTACTTC	CASSLSLYQETQYF
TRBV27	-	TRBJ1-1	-	TGTGCCAGCAGTGGGGTTACAGGGAACACTGAAGCTTTCTTT	CASSGVTGNTEAFF
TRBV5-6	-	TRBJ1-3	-	TGTGCCAGCAGCTTCTTGACAGTAGCCTACTCTGGAAACACCATATATTTT	CASSFLTVAYSGNTIYF
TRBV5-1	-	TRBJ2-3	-	TGCGCCAGCAGCTTGGCGGGCGGCACAGATACGCAGTATTTT	CASSLAGGTDTQYF
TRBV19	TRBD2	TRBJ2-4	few	TGTGCCAGTAGTTCAGCGGGGGGGAAAAACATTCAGTACTTC	CASSSAGGKNIQYF
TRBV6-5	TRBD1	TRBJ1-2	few	TGTGCCAGCAGCCTCGGACAGGGGGCTGGGGGCTACACCTTC	CASSLGQGAGGYTF
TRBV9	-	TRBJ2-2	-	TGTGCCAGCAGCCCTCCTGAGGGCCGGGGGAACACCGGGGAGCTGTTTTTT	CASSPPEGRGNTGELFF
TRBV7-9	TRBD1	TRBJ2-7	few	TGTGCCAGCCGGAGACAGGGGTCCTACGAGCAGTACTTC	CASRRQGSYEQYF
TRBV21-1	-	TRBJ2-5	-	TGTGCCAGCAGCCAGAGACAGTTACAAGAGACCCAGTACTTC	CASSQRQLQETQYF
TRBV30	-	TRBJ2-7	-	TGTGCCTGGAGTGTACACTCCTACGAGCAGTACTTC	CAWSVHSYEQYF
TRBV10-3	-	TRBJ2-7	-	TGTGCCATCAGTGAAGAGAAGAACTCCTACGAGCAGTACTTC	CAISEEKNSYEQYF
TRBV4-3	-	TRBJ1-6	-	TGCGCCAGCAGCCAAGATCGAGCGGGCAATTCACCCCTCCACTTT	CASSQDRAGNSPLHF
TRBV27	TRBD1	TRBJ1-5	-	TGTGCCAGCAGAGACAGGGACGGCAATCAGCCCCAGCATTTT	CASRDRDGNQPQHF
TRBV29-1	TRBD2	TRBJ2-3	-	TGCAGCGTTGGAGGCCGAAAGCGGGGGAATTCAGATACGCAGTATTTT	CSVGGRKRGNSDTQYF
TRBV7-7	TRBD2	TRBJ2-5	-	TGTGCTAGCAGCCCCGGACTAGCGGGGGGCCACTATACAGAGACCCAGTACTTC	CASSPGLAGGHYTETQYF
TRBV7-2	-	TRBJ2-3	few	TGTGCCAGCAGCGAATGGGTGGGCACAGATACGCAGTATTTT	CASSEWVGTDTQYF
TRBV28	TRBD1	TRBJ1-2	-	TGTGCCAGCAGAATCAGGGGGCGCAACTATGGCTACACCTTC	CASRIRGRNYGYTF
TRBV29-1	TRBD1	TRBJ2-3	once	TGCAGCGCGCGCAGGGGGAACGCAGATACGCAGTATTTT	CSARRGNADTQYF
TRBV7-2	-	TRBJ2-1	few	TGTGCCAGCAGCCGCGTTAGCGATGAGCAGTTCTTC	CASSRVSDEQFF
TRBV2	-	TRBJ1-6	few	TGTGCCAGCAGTGATGGGGTCGGGAACTCACCCCTCCACTTT	CASSDGVGNSPLHF
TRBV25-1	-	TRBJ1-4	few	TGTGCCAGCAGTGAGCTGCAGCCGGGGGAACTGTTTTTT	CASSELQPGELFF
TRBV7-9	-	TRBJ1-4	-	TGTGCCAGCAGCTCCGAGGGAACAACTAATGAAAAACTGTTTTTT	CASSSEGTTNEKLFF
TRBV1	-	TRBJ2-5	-	TGCACCAGCATCCCATCTCCCGCGGAGACCCAGTACTTC	CTSIPSPAETQYF
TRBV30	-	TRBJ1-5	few	TGTGCCTGGAGTGTTCGTGCCGCAAGGGTGGGCAATCAGCCCCAGCATTTT	CAWSVRAARVGNQPQHF
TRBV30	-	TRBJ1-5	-	TGTGCCTGGAGTGTACGATCGGATCAGCCCCAGCATTTT	CAWSVRSDQPQHF
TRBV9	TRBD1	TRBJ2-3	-	TGTGCCAGCAGCGCCGACAGGGCTACGCAGTATTTT	CASSADRATQYF
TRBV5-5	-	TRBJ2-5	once	TGTGCCAGCAGCTTGCAGCAAGAGACCCAGTACTTC	CASSLQQETQYF
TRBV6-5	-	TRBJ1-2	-	TGTGCCAGCAGCCCACGAGTCGAAGGGGGCTACACCTTC	CASSPRVEGGYTF
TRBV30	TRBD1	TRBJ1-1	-	TGTGCCTGGTCAAATATGGGGACAGGGAAAACTTTCTTT	CAWSNMGTGKTFF
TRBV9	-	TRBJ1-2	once	TGTGCCAGCAGCGTAGTCGTTGGTGGCTACACCTTC	CASSVVVGGYTF
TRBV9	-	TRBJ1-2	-	TGTGCCAGCAGCTTCAACGGGGGACGCGGCTACACCTTC	CASSFNGGRGYTF
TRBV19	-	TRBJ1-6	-	TGTGCCAGTACCCTTCAGGGTCGGTTGAATTCACCCCTCCACTTT	CASTLQGRLNSPLHF
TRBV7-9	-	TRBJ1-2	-	TGTGCCAGCAGCTTTGGCCCAGGGGTCTATGGCTACACCTTC	CASSFGPGVYGYTF
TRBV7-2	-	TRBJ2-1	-	TGTGCCAGCAGCCCTTGGACTGACAATGAGCAGTTCTTC	CASSPWTDNEQFF
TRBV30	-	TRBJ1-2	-	TGTGCCTGGAGTATCTACAGGGCCAACTATGGCTACACCTTC	CAWSIYRANYGYTF
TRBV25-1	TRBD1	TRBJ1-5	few	TGTGCCAGCAGTCGACAGGGGGACACTCAGCCCCAGCATTTT	CASSRQGDTQPQHF
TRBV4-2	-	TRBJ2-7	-	TGTGCCAGCAGCTCCGGGACCATCGAGCAGTACTTC	CASSSGTIEQYF
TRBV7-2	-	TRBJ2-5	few	TGTGCCAGCAGCTTAGTTGGTGCGGGGCAAACAGAGACCCAGTACTTC	CASSLVGAGQTETQYF
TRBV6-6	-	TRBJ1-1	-	TGTGCCTCCCGGACGTACAGGAACACTGAAGCTTTCTTT	CASRTYRNTEAFF
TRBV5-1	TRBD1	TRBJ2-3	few	TGCGCCAGCAGGAAAAGGGACAGTTCACCTTCCCGCACAGATACGCAGTATTTT	CASRKRDSSPSRTDTQYF
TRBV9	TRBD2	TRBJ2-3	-	TGTGCCAGCAGCGTAGAGAGCGGGGGGGCGCAAGATACGCAGTATTTT	CASSVESGGAQDTQYF
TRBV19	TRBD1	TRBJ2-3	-	TGTGCCAGTAGCCTCGGACAGGGGACCACAGATACGCAGTATTTT	CASSLGQGTTDTQYF
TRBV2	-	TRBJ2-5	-	TGTGCCAGCAGTGATGATGGGGCGTGGGAGACCCAGTACTTC	CASSDDGAWETQYF